The 21 T cell receptor beta chains given below trace back to one sample, sequenced in a study of identifying expanded T cells in peripheral blood. Some clones are missing from TCRdb's copy, which holds only in-frame ones; the method was immunoSEQ multiplex PCR. The sample lists tens of thousands of clones, approximately 85% occurring once. Source material: blood. The receptors were sampled from a person aged 18-69 years in good health.

This sequence joins TRBV5-5 and TRBJ1-5; TRBD1 might be the D (5 bases). Germline V gene data show CDR1 as SGHKS and CDR2 as YYEKEE (reference sequence). There are 14 residues in the CDR3. The germline V and J ends were trimmed by 1 base and 6 bases, with 11 bases remaining between them. In nucleotides, the CDR3 is TGTGCCAGCAGCTTGAAGGGGCAGAGTCAGCCCCAGCATTTT. It specifies CASSLKGQSQPQHF.

The chain joins TRBV30 to TRBJ1-5; D unresolved. CDR3 length equals 16 residues. Deletions cut 3 bases from V and 0 bases from J, with 15 bases between. Germline V gives CDR1 GTSNPN, CDR2 SVGIG (reference sequence). The CDR3 region has the DNA TGTGCCTGGAGAGCGCCCGAGACAAATAGCAATCAGCCCCAGCATTTT. Translated: CAWRAPETNSNQPQHF.

The V and J genes are TRBV16 and TRBJ2-1; maybe TRBD1 (6 bases). Per the germline V gene, CDR1 is KGHSY and CDR2 is FQNENV. Trimming stripped 7 bases from V and 5 bases from J, with 15 bases between. This CDR3 spans 14 amino acids. The CDR3 DNA is TGTGCCAGCACCCCCGGTGACAGGCACAATGAGCAGTTCTTC. Protein: CASTPGDRHNEQFF.

The V gene is TRBV6-5, the J gene TRBJ1-1, with D possibly being TRBD1 (5 bases). The CDR3 covers 13 residues. V was shortened by 0 bases and J by 7 bases, with 9 bases between the two germline ends. The germline gives CDR1 MNHEY, CDR2 SVGAGI. The CDR3 spells CASSYSTRGEAFF. The CDR3 region has the DNA TGTGCCAGCAGTTACTCGACTAGGGGTGAAGCTTTCTTT.

V gene TRBV5-1 combines with J gene TRBJ2-1; D is undetermined. V lost 0 bases and J lost 7, with 11 bases in between. The CDR3 extends over 14 amino acids. Germline V gives CDR1 SGHRS, CDR2 YFSETQ. CDR3: CASSLELGLNEQFF. The CDR3 nucleotides read TGCGCCAGCAGCTTGGAACTGGGATTGAATGAGCAGTTCTTC.

This clone was observed a handful of times. The rearrangement joins TRBV5-1 to TRBJ1-2; possible D gene TRBD1, 5 bases. V was clipped by 1 base and J by 8 bases, with 12 bases between them. CDR3 length: 13 residues. CDR1 is SGHRS and CDR2 is YFSETQ in the germline V gene. In DNA form, the CDR3 reads TGCGCCAGCAGCTTGCAAGGGGATGGCGGCTACACCTTC. This translates into CASSLQGDGGYTF.

This clone is deemed medium-sized. This sequence joins TRBV4-2 and TRBJ2-3; 13 nucleotides agree with TRBD2. This CDR3 has 17 amino acids. Unmatched junction bases numbered 3, after V lost 0 bases and J lost 3 bases. Germline CDR1 reads LGHNA; CDR2 reads YNFKEQ. This CDR3 is CASSQELAGGPTDTQYF. The CDR3 DNA is TGTGCCAGCAGCCAAGAACTAGCGGGAGGGCCTACAGATACGCAGTATTTT.

The gene calls are TRBV7-9 and TRBJ2-7, with a tentative D call TRBD2 (5 bases). The CDR3 is 14 amino acids. The germline V and J ends were trimmed by 0 bases and 3 bases, with 9 bases remaining between them. Germline lookup yields CDR1 SEHNR and CDR2 FQNEAQ (reference sequence). The CDR3 sequence: CASSLAGSGYEQYF. CDR3 nucleotide sequence: TGTGCCAGCAGCTTAGCGGGGAGTGGCTACGAGCAGTACTTC.

V is TRBV4-1 and J is TRBJ1-5; D possibly corresponds to TRBD1 (6 bases). Germline CDR1 reads MGHRA; CDR2 reads YSYEKL. CDR3 length: 17 residues. V lost 0 bases, J lost 2 bases, and 14 bases lay in between. DNA for the CDR3: TGCGCCAGCAGCCAAGATGAATACGCAGGGGGCAATCAGCCCCAGCATTTT. It is translated as CASSQDEYAGGNQPQHF.

Concerning this clone: One end of the junction fails to match germline, which may point to a read error. The chain links TRBV10-3 to TRBJ1-2; possible D gene TRBD1, 5 bases. The CDR3 runs to 11 residues. Germline V gives CDR1 ENHRY, CDR2 SYGVKD. The CDR3 reads CAISESRGFDF. Here the CDR3 DNA reads TGTGCCATCAGTGAGTCGCGGGGGTTTGACTTC.

The rearrangement uses TRBV19 and TRBJ1-2; D gene uncertain. The V and J ends lost 4 bases and 2 bases respectively, with 11 bases between them. The germline CDR1 and CDR2 sequences are LNHDA and SQIVND (reference sequence). The CDR3 spans 14 residues. The CDR3 DNA reads as TGTGCCAGTAGTAACCCGACGGGGAACTATGGCTACACCTTC. It yields the protein CASSNPTGNYGYTF.

The rearrangement joins TRBV19 to TRBJ1-5; TRBD1 matches 9 bases. This CDR3 is built from 13 residues. CDR1 and CDR2 from the germline V gene are LNHDA and SQIVND (reference sequence). The ends lost 10 bases at V and 10 bases at J; junction bases unmatched: 11. The DNA of the CDR3 is TGTGCCACCCGAGACAGGGGGTCCGATCCCCAGCATTTT. As protein: CATRDRGSDPQHF.

The V call is TRBV30, the J call TRBJ1-2, with D possibly matching TRBD1 (5 bases). The V end was cut by 4 bases, the J end by 5 bases, with 14 bases between. The CDR3 runs 13 residues. Germline loops: CDR1 GTSNPN, CDR2 SVGIG (reference sequence). The CDR3 nucleotides are TGTGCCTGGACGCGGGGGGAAAGATATGGCTACACCTTC. This translates into CAWTRGERYGYTF.

V gene TRBV18 combines with J gene TRBJ1-1; D not certain. CDR1 KGHSH and CDR2 LQKENI come from the germline V gene. V shed 3 bases and J shed 3 bases, with 14 bases lying between them. The CDR3 runs to 15 residues. DNA for the CDR3: TGTGCCAGCTCACCGATCCCCCGAGCGGACACTGAAGCTTTCTTT. It yields the protein CASSPIPRADTEAFF.

V and J are TRBV30 and TRBJ2-3; tentatively, D is TRBD1 (5 bases). CDR1 is GTSNPN, CDR2 SVGIG, per germline (reference sequence). V was shortened by 4 bases and J by 4 bases, with 24 bases between the two germline ends. This CDR3 comprises 17 residues. CDR3 protein: CAWTRSGAAPTADTQYF. The CDR3 nucleotides read TGTGCCTGGACTAGGAGTGGGGCAGCCCCGACCGCAGATACGCAGTATTTT.

The gene calls are TRBV21-1 and TRBJ1-2; TRBD1, the D gene given by the table, was not confirmed from the DNA. TRBV21-1 corresponds to a pseudogene. The CDR3 consists of 17 residues. CDR3 loop: CASSKQGRGSPSYGYTF. CDR3 nucleotides: TGTGCCAGCAGCAAACAAGGCAGGGGCAGCCCATCTTATGGCTACACCTTC.

The rearrangement uses TRBV30 and TRBJ2-3, with 10 bases identical to TRBD1. Germline CDR1 GTSNPN, CDR2 SVGIG (reference sequence). The ends lost 0 bases at V and 2 bases at J; junction bases unmatched: 2. This CDR3 comprises 15 residues. CDR3 coding DNA: TGTGCCTGGAGTGTGACAGGGGGCATCACAGATACGCAGTATTTT. Encoded protein: CAWSVTGGITDTQYF.

The chain couples TRBV7-2 to TRBJ2-2; TRBD1 is a possible D gene (6 bases). CDR1 and CDR2 (germline): SGHTA, FQGNSA. The CDR3 length is 15 residues. V dropped 0 bases and J dropped 6 bases, with 11 bases sitting between them. The chain's CDR3 is CASSLANRAPGELFF. CDR3 nucleotides: TGTGCCAGCAGCTTAGCCAACAGGGCCCCCGGGGAGCTGTTTTTT. Drawing the rest from reference TRBV7-2 and TRBJ2-2, the complete variable domain is GAGVSQSPSNKVTEKGKDVELRCDPISGHTALYWYRQSLGQGLEFLIYFQGNSAPDKSGLPSDRFSAERTGGSVSTLTIQRTQQEDSAVYLCASSLANRAPGELFFGEGSRLTVL.

The rearrangement uses TRBV4-1 and TRBJ1-1, with 11 bases matching TRBD1. Germline V CDR1 and CDR2: MGHRA, YSYEKL. The CDR3 consists of 16 residues. The V and J ends lost 0 bases and 10 bases, in that order; junction bases with no gene match: 10. CDR3 amino acids: CASSQDTGTGGNRAFF. The CDR3 nucleotides are TGCGCCAGCAGCCAAGATACGGGGACAGGGGGAAATCGAGCTTTCTTT.

This chain's CDR3 is CASSKLLDGGTDTQYF. CDR3 coding DNA: TGTGCCAGCAGCAAGTTGCTGGACGGCGGTACAGATACGCAGTATTTT. The V and J genes are TRBV5-6 and TRBJ2-3; D is unresolved. Germline V gene lookup returns CDR1 SGHDT and CDR2 YYEEEE. The CDR3 has 16 residues. V lost 4 bases to trimming and J lost 3 bases, with 18 bases between them.

The chain uses TRBV19 and TRBJ1-1; the match to TRBD1 covers 7 bases. Germline trimming cut 2 bases from V and 0 bases from J; bases unmatched to any gene: 9. Germline V CDR1 and CDR2: LNHDA, SQIVND (reference sequence). There are 17 residues in the CDR3. The CDR3 coding sequence is TGTGCCAGTAGTATAAGGACATCAGGGGGGATGAACACTGAAGCTTTCTTT. Its translation: CASSIRTSGGMNTEAFF.